This entry lists 23 T cell receptor beta chains sequenced from one sample in a study of T-cell memory formation after mild COVID-19. TCRdb ran MiXCR on the 5' RACE reads and lists one entry per CDR3 protein. This table has about 190,000 distinct CDR3 sequences, approximately 16% appearing once. The sequenced sample was PBMCs or a T cell subset sorted from them (not recorded which). Source of these receptors: an adult woman who had mild COVID-19 (a few samples of this study predate the infection). Cell type and time point are not known.

This clonotype has at least ten counts. The rearrangement uses TRBV20-1 and TRBJ2-5, with no clear D. Germline lookup yields CDR1 DFQATT and CDR2 SNEGSKA (reference sequence). This CDR3 is 13 amino acids long. V was pared by 5 bases and J by 4 bases, with 14 bases between. Written as DNA, the CDR3 is TGCAGTGCTCCCCTCTACCTCGGAGAGACCCAGTACTTC. This sequence encodes CSAPLYLGETQYF.

The table lists this clonotype with a few counts. This chain links TRBV6-5 with TRBJ2-2; 10 bases align to TRBD1. The CDR3 sequence is 17 residues long. The V segment lost 6 bases and the J segment 6 bases; nucleotides outside the gene matches: 13. The germline gives CDR1 MNHEY, CDR2 SVGAGI. The CDR3 nucleotides are TGTGCCAGCAGGCTATCTCCGGGACAGGGGTTCCCCGGGGAGCTGTTTTTT. It encodes CASRLSPGQGFPGELFF.

This clonotype turned up a few times. V gene TRBV24-1 combines with J gene TRBJ1-2; no clear D gene. This CDR3 contains 11 residues. V was clipped by 3 bases and J by 2 bases, with 0 bases between them. The germline CDR1 and CDR2 sequences are KGHDR and SFDVKD. The CDR3 DNA sequence: TGTGCCACCAGTGATAACTATGGCTACACCTTC. Amino acid sequence: CATSDNYGYTF.

This clonotype was counted only a few times. The rearrangement joins TRBV5-1 to TRBJ2-1, with D unclear. The CDR3 contains 16 residues. Germline lookup yields CDR1 SGHRS and CDR2 YFSETQ. V lost 1 base and J 1 base, leaving 12 bases between the germline ends. CDR3 sequence (DNA): TGCGCCAGCAGCTTGCCCCGTATTAAATCCTACAATGAGCAGTTCTTC. Amino acid sequence: CASSLPRIKSYNEQFF. Filled out from reference TRBV5-1 and TRBJ2-1, the complete variable domain reads KAGVTQTPRYLIKTRGQQVTLSCSPISGHRSVSWYQQTPGQGLQFLFEYFSETQRNKGNFPGRFSGRQFSNSRSEMNVSTLELGDSALYLCASSLPRIKSYNEQFFGPGTRLTVL.

The chain joins TRBV29-1 to TRBJ1-2; weak D call: TRBD1 (5 bases). Germline CDR1 is SQVTM and CDR2 is ANQGSEA. The CDR3 runs to 12 residues. Between the trimmed V and J ends, which lost 2 bases and 3 bases, there was a span of 7 bases. The CDR3 nucleotides read TGCAGCGTTGAAACGACAGACTATGGCTACACCTTC. Translated, it gives CSVETTDYGYTF.

This clonotype showed up just a few times. J is TRBJ1-2 and V is TRBV12-5, with D unclear. V dropped 8 bases and J dropped 4 bases, with 14 bases sitting between them. CDR1 and CDR2 (germline): LGHNT, FRNRAP. This CDR3 has 13 residues. Written as DNA, the CDR3 is TGTGCTAGTATAATGGACGGCCTCTATGGCTACACCTTC. Its protein product is CASIMDGLYGYTF.

The rearrangement links TRBV12-3 or TRBV12-4 to TRBJ1-5, with D maybe TRBD1 (6 bases). Trimming shortened V by 4 bases and J by 6 bases, and 13 bases separated the two germline ends. The CDR3 runs to 14 residues. The CDR3 is CASSSGANGQPQHF. DNA of the CDR3: TGTGCCAGCAGTTCAGGGGCGAATGGTCAGCCCCAGCATTTT.

This clonotype was seen a few times. The chain uses TRBV5-1 and TRBJ2-3; D may be TRBD2 (5 bases). V was cut by 4 bases and J by 0 bases, with 15 bases left in between. The CDR3 has 16 amino acids. Germline V gene lookup returns CDR1 SGHRS and CDR2 YFSETQ. The CDR3 spells CASSLGGGSSTDTQYF. CDR3 coding DNA: TGCGCCAGCAGCCTCGGTGGCGGGTCTAGCACAGATACGCAGTATTTT. Complete variable domain (other parts from reference TRBV5-1 and TRBJ2-3): KAGVTQTPRYLIKTRGQQVTLSCSPISGHRSVSWYQQTPGQGLQFLFEYFSETQRNKGNFPGRFSGRQFSNSRSEMNVSTLELGDSALYLCASSLGGGSSTDTQYFGPGTRLTVL.

The gene calls are TRBV5-6 and TRBJ1-3, with D perhaps matching TRBD1 (6 bases). Trimming took 4 bases from V and 4 from J, leaving 9 bases between them. Germline V CDR1 and CDR2: SGHDT, YYEEEE. There are 13 residues in the CDR3. This CDR3 is CASSRDRGNTIYF. In DNA form, the CDR3 reads TGTGCCAGCAGCCGTGACAGGGGAAACACCATATATTTT.

This clonotype appeared many times. This rearrangement joins TRBV6-4 to TRBJ2-7, with TRBD2 as a possible D gene (6 bases). Trimming cost V 7 bases and J 3 bases, with 13 bases left between them. The CDR3 contains 13 residues. From germline, CDR1 is MRHNA and CDR2 SNTAGT. CDR3: CASTDEEGYEQYF. The CDR3 bases are TGTGCCAGCACCGACGAGGAGGGCTACGAGCAGTACTTC.

This clonotype was counted once. The chain has TRBV29-1 and TRBJ2-7, with 10 bases lining up with TRBD2. The CDR3 is 13 amino acids. The germline V gene encodes CDR1 SQVTM and CDR2 ANQGSEA. V was pared by 7 bases and J by 2 bases, with 5 bases of the junction left unmatched. The chain's CDR3 is CSASSGGAYEQYF. The DNA of the CDR3 is TGCAGCGCATCTAGCGGGGGAGCCTACGAGCAGTACTTC.

V usage is TRBV3-1 and J usage is TRBJ2-1, with D tentatively TRBD1 (5 bases). The length of the CDR3 is 14 residues. Looked up from germline, CDR1 is LGHDT and CDR2 is YNNKEL (reference sequence). The V gene lost 3 bases and the J gene lost 8 bases, with 14 bases spanning the gap. Here the CDR3 DNA reads TGTGCCAGCAGCCAGAATGCAGGGAATGATGAGCAGTTCTTC. This sequence encodes CASSQNAGNDEQFF.

This clonotype turned up a few times. The rearrangement joins TRBV7-2 to TRBJ2-1, with 7 nucleotides matching TRBD1. There are 18 residues in the CDR3. Germline V gene sequence: CDR1 SGHTA, CDR2 FQGNSA. Trimming at V came to 1 base and at J to 5 bases, leaving 14 bases not matched to a gene. CDR3: CASSLDLRGTVGDNEQFF. The CDR3 coding sequence is TGTGCCAGCAGCTTAGATCTGAGGGGGACAGTTGGGGACAATGAGCAGTTCTTC.

This clonotype was observed a handful of times. The V and J genes are TRBV5-1 and TRBJ1-4, with no clear D. The CDR3 runs to 15 residues. Germline assignment: CDR1 SGHRS and CDR2 YFSETQ. V was trimmed by 1 base and J by 8 bases, leaving 15 bases between them. The CDR3 bases are TGCGCCAGCAGCTTGTCCCTCCAAGGTGGAGAAAAACTGTTTTTT. Its protein product is CASSLSLQGGEKLFF.

This clonotype was seen ten or more times. The rearrangement uses TRBV4-2 and TRBJ2-3; D gene unclear. The CDR3 contains 11 residues. CDR1 and CDR2 (germline): LGHNA, YNFKEQ. The V and J ends lost 5 bases and 6 bases respectively, with 6 bases between them. CDR3 in DNA: TGTGCCAGCAGCGAAAGCGATACGCAGTATTTT. Amino acids: CASSESDTQYF.

This chain connects TRBV7-9 to TRBJ2-3; 9 bases line up with TRBD1. CDR3 length equals 16 residues. Unmatched junction bases numbered 7, after V lost 5 bases and J lost 1 base. Germline CDR1 reads SEHNR; CDR2 reads FQNEAQ (reference sequence). CDR3: CASSRFRDRGTDTQYF. DNA for the CDR3: TGTGCCAGCAGCCGGTTCCGGGACAGGGGCACAGATACGCAGTATTTT.

This clonotype was observed a handful of times. V gene TRBV18 combines with J gene TRBJ2-1; 8 nucleotides line up with TRBD1. The CDR3 contains 12 residues. The germline gives CDR1 KGHSH, CDR2 LQKENI. Trimming removed 3 bases from V and 13 bases from J; junction bases left unmatched: 5. CDR3 residues: CASSPLDREQFF. CDR3 DNA: TGTGCCAGCTCACCTTTGGACAGGGAACAGTTCTTC.

The rearrangement links TRBV3-1 to TRBJ2-2; no clear D. The CDR3 consists of 13 residues. V was shortened by 3 bases and J by 7 bases, with 9 bases between the two germline ends. Germline V gene data show CDR1 as LGHDT and CDR2 as YNNKEL (reference sequence). The CDR3 loop reads CASSQTMGGELFF. Here the CDR3 DNA reads TGTGCCAGCAGCCAGACGATGGGCGGGGAGCTGTTTTTT. Complete variable domain (other parts from reference TRBV3-1 and TRBJ2-2): DTAVSQTPKYLVTQMGNDKSIKCEQNLGHDTMYWYKQDSKKFLKIMFSYNNKELIINETVPNRFSPKSPDKAHLNLHINSLELGDSAVYFCASSQTMGGELFFGEGSRLTVL.

This sequence joins TRBV12-3 or TRBV12-4 and TRBJ1-1; D remains unclear. The CDR3 contains 12 residues. Trimming left V 5 bases short and J 1 base short, with 5 bases between. This CDR3 is CASSTRNTEAFF. CDR3 bases: TGTGCCAGCAGTACCCGGAACACTGAAGCTTTCTTT.

The rearrangement joins TRBV20-1 to TRBJ1-2; 10 bases match TRBD1. This CDR3 spans 13 amino acids. Unmatched junction bases numbered 0, after V lost 3 bases and J lost 2 bases. Germline values: CDR1 DFQATT, CDR2 SNEGSKA (reference sequence). The CDR3 sequence is CSARGQGNYGYTF. Written as DNA, the CDR3 is TGCAGTGCTAGGGGACAGGGGAACTATGGCTACACCTTC.

The chain uses TRBV5-1 and TRBJ2-1; TRBD2 is a possible D gene (5 bases). The CDR3 consists of 17 residues. The ends were cut back, 1 base at V and 5 bases at J, with 19 bases in the middle. Germline values: CDR1 SGHRS, CDR2 YFSETQ. The CDR3 nucleotides read TGCGCCAGCAGCTTGAGGCAGGCCGGGATGGGAAACAATGAGCAGTTCTTC. Translating it yields CASSLRQAGMGNNEQFF.

This clonotype has just a few counts. This may be a read error: a much more frequent sequence differs by one nucleotide. The CDR3, as DNA: TGTGCCAGCAGTATGTACCCCACCGAGCAGTACTTC. Translation: CASSMYPTEQYF. The gene calls are TRBV5-5 and TRBJ2-7; D gene ambiguous. V lost 5 bases, J lost 6 bases, and 12 bases lay in between. CDR1 and CDR2 (germline): SGHKS, YYEKEE (reference sequence). The CDR3 runs to 12 residues.

This rearrangement joins TRBV20-1 to TRBJ2-7; D gene ambiguous. Trimming left V 3 bases short and J 2 bases short, with 11 bases between. CDR3 length: 13 amino acids. Per germline, CDR1 DFQATT and CDR2 SNEGSKA (reference sequence). CDR3 nucleotide sequence: TGCAGTGCTAGGCAGATTGCCACCTACGAGCAGTACTTC. This gives the protein CSARQIATYEQYF.